Following are 2 T cell receptor beta chains from one sample sequenced in a study of blood T cell repertoires in COVID-19 (dated by TCRdb to 2018 to 2020). Libraries were prepared through the immunoSEQ multiplex PCR assay. TCRdb limited this immuneACCESS table to in-frame rearrangements with V and J called. A share of clones is missing; checked studies link under half to unresolved V genes, and the rest is unexplained. This sample has 50,000 to 75,000 clones in its table, and about 76% of those were observed once. The ten largest account for about 50% of the sample. Sequences were obtained from peripheral blood. The receptors were gathered from a woman older than 75 with acute or convalescent COVID-19.

This clone was found once. The J gene is TRBJ2-1, the V gene TRBV15; 9 bases fit TRBD2. Unmatched junction bases numbered 10, after V lost 0 bases and J lost 7 bases. The CDR3 has 17 residues. CDR1 LNHNV and CDR2 YYDKDF come from the germline V gene (reference sequence). CDR3 protein: CATSRDQSSGRLNEQFF. The CDR3 nucleotides read TGTGCCACCAGCAGAGATCAGAGTAGCGGGAGATTAAATGAGCAGTTCTTC.

The gene calls are TRBV5-1 and TRBJ2-1, with D uncertain. Trimming stripped 2 bases from V and 4 bases from J, with 16 bases between. Per the germline V gene, CDR1 is SGHRS and CDR2 is YFSETQ. The CDR3 has 16 residues. As DNA, the CDR3 is TGCGCCAGCAGCTTACAACACCTTTCTCTTTACAATGAGCAGTTCTTC. Protein: CASSLQHLSLYNEQFF.